The subject of this entry is one T cell receptor beta chain. This table comes from immunoSEQ multiplex PCR, and its TCRdb copy is limited to in-frame clones, with some not included. Among some 300,000 clones listed, approximately 85% were seen once. This CDR3 is 14 amino acids long. V lost 1 base and J 4 bases, leaving 10 bases between the germline ends. Germline CDR1 SGHTA, CDR2 FQGNSA. The data were taken from a study of blood T cell repertoires in COVID-19. Study overall: Material from acute and convalescent COVID-19 was sourced from the United States, Italy and Spain. Sources were T cells, B-cell-depleted T cells, or PBMCs; the material itself was cDNA or gDNA.

The study assigned cohorts using participant-reported clinical history. Two negative PCRs, clearance, or symptom resolution characterized the recovered Cohort 3 donors. V and J are TRBV7-2 and TRBJ1-2; a possible D gene is TRBD1 (6 bases). This sequence was found in a woman in her 30s who had recovered from COVID-19. Material: PBMCs or T cells enriched from blood (not recorded which). The DNA of the CDR3 is TGTGCCAGCAGCTTAGTTCCGGACAGCTATGGCTACACCTTC. It is translated as CASSLVPDSYGYTF.